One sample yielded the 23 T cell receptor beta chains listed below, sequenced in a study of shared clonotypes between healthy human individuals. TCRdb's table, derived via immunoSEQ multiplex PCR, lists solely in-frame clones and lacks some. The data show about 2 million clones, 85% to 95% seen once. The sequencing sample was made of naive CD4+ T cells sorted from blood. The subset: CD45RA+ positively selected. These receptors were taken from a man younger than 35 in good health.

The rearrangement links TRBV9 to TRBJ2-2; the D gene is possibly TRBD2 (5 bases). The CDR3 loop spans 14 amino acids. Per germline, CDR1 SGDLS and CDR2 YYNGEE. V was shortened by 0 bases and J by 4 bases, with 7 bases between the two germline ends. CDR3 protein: CASSVAGITGELFF. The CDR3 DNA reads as TGTGCCAGCAGCGTAGCCGGGATCACCGGGGAGCTGTTTTTT.

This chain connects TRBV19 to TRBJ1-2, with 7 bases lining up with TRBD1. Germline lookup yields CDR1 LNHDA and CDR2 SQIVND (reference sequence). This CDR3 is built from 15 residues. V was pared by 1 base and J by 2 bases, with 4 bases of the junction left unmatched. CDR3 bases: TGTGCCAGTAGTATAGTTTCGGGACAGAACTATGGCTACACCTTC. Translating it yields CASSIVSGQNYGYTF.

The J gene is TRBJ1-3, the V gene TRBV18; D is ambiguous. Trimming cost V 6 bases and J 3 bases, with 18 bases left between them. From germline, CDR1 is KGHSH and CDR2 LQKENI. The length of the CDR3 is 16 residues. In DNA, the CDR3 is TGTGCCAGCTCGATGTCGGACGGAACAAGTGGAAACACCATATATTTT. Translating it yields CASSMSDGTSGNTIYF.

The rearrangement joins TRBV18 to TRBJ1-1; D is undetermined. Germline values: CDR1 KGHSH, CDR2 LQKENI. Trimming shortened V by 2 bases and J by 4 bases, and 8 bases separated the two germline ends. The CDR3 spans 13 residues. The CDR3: CASSPGIGTEAFF. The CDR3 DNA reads TGTGCCAGCTCACCAGGGATTGGCACTGAAGCTTTCTTT.

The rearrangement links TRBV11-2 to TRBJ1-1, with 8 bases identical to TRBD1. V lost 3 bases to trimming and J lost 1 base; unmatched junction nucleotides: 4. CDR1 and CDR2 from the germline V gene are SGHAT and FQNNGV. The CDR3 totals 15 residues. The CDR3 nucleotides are TGTGCCAGCAGCTTCCAGGGGGCGCGGAACACTGAAGCTTTCTTT. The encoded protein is CASSFQGARNTEAFF.

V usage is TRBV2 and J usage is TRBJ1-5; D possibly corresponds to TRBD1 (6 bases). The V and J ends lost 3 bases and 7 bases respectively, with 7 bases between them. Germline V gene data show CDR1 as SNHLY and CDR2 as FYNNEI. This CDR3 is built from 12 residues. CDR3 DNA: TGTGCCAGCAGTGATGGGGGCCAGCCCCAGCATTTT. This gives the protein CASSDGGQPQHF.

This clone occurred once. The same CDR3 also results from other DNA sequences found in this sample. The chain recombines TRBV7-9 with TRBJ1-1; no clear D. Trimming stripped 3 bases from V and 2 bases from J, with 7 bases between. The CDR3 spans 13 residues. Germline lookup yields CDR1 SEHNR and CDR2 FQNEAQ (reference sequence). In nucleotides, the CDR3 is TGTGCCAGCAGCTTTGGTGGAAACACTGAAGCTTTCTTT. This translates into CASSFGGNTEAFF.

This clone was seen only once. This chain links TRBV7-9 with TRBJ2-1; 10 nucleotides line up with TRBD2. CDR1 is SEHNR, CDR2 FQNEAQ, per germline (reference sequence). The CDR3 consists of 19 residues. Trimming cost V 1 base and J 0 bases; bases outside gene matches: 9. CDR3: CASSLEGSGRTRSYNEQFF. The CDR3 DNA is TGTGCCAGCAGCTTAGAAGGTAGCGGGAGGACCCGCTCCTACAATGAGCAGTTCTTC.

The CDR3 region is CASSSSRVAGGGEQYF. CDR3 coding DNA: TGTGCCAGCAGCAGCTCCCGGGTAGCGGGAGGTGGCGAGCAGTACTTC. J is TRBJ2-7 and V is TRBV7-2, with 10 bases aligning to TRBD2. J was trimmed by 6 bases and V by 5 bases; bases with no gene match: 13. Germline V CDR1 and CDR2: SGHTA, FQGNSA. This CDR3 spans 16 amino acids.

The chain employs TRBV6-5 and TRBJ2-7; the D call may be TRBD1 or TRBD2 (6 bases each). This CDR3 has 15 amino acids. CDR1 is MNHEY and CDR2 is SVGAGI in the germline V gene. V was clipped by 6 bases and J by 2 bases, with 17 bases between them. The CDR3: CASSHPGAGAYEQYF. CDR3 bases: TGTGCCAGCAGCCATCCGGGGGCCGGAGCCTACGAGCAGTACTTC.

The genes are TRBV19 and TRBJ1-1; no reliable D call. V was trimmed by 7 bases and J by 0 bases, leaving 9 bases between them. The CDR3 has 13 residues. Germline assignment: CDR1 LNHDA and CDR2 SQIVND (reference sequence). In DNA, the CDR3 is TGTGCCAGTAATACACCCATGAACACTGAAGCTTTCTTT. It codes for CASNTPMNTEAFF.

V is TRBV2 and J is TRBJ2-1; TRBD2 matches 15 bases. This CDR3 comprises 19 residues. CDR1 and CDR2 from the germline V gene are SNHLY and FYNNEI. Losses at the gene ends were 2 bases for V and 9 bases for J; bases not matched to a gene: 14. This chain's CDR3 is CASSEFLGLAGGDRGEQFF. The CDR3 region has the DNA TGTGCCAGCAGTGAATTTCTCGGACTAGCGGGAGGGGATCGTGGTGAGCAGTTCTTC. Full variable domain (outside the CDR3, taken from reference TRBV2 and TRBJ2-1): EPEVTQTPSHQVTQMGQEVILRCVPISNHLYFYWYRQILGQKVEFLVSFYNNEISEKSEIFDDQFSVERPDGSNFTLKIRSTKLEDSAMYFCASSEFLGLAGGDRGEQFFGPGTRLTVL.

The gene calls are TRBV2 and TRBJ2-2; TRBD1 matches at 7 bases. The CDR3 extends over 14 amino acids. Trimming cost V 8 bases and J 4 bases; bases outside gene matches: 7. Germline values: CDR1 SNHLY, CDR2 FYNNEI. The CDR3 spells CASRTSGGTGELFF. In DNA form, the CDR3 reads TGTGCCAGCCGGACGTCAGGGGGCACCGGGGAGCTGTTTTTT.

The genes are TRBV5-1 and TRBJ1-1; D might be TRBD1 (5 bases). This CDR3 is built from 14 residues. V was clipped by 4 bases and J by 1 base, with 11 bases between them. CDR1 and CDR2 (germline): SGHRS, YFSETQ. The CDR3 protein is CASSEYTGNTEAFF. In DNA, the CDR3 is TGCGCCAGCAGCGAATATACAGGGAACACTGAAGCTTTCTTT.

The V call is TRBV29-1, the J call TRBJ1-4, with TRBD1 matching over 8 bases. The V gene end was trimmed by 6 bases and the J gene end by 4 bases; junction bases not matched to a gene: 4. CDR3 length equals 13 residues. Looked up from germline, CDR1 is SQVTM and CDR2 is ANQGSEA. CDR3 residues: CSVGDRINEKLFF. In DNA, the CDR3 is TGCAGCGTCGGGGACAGGATTAATGAAAAACTGTTTTTT.

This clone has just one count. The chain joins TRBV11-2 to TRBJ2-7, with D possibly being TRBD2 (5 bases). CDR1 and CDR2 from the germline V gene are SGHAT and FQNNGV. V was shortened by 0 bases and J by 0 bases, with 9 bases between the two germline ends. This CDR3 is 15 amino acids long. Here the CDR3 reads CASSLDGVSSYEQYF. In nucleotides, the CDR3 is TGTGCCAGCAGCTTAGACGGGGTGAGCTCCTACGAGCAGTACTTC.

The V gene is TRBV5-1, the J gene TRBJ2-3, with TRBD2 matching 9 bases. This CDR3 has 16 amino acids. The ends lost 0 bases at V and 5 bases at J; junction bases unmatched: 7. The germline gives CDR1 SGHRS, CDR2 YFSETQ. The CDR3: CASSLEPSGAGDTQYF. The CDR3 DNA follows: TGCGCCAGCAGCTTGGAACCTAGCGGGGCTGGAGATACGCAGTATTTT.

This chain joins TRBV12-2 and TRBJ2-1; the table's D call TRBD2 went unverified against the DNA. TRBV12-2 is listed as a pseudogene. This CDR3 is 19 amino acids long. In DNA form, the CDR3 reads TGTGCAAGTCGCTTATCCAGAACTAGCGGGAGGGTGGGGCACAATGAGCAGTTCTTC. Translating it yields CASRLSRTSGRVGHNEQFF.

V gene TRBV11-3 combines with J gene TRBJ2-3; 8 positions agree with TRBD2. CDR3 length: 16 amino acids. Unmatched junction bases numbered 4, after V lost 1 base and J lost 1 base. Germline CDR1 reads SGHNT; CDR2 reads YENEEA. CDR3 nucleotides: TGTGCCAGCAGCTTAGGGCGGCGGGAGGGCACAGATACGCAGTATTTT. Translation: CASSLGRREGTDTQYF.

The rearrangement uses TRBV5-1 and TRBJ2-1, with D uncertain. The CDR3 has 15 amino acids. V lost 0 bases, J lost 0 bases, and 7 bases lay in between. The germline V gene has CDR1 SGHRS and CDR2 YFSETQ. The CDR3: CASSLVFASYNEQFF. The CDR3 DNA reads TGCGCCAGCAGCTTGGTTTTTGCCTCCTACAATGAGCAGTTCTTC.

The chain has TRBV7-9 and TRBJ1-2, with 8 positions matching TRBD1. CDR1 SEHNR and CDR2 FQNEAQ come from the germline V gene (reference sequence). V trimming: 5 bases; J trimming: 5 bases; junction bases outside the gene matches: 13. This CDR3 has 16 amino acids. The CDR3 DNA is TGTGCCAGCAGCCACCCCAATCCCACAGGGGGGTATGGCTACACCTTC. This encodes CASSHPNPTGGYGYTF.

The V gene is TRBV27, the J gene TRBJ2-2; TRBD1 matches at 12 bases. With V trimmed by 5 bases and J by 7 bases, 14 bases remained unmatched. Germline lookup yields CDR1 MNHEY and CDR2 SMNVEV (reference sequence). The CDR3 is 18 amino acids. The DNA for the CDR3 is TGTGCCAGCAGTCCCCGCATCCGGGACAGGGGGCAGGGCGGGGAGCTGTTTTTT. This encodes CASSPRIRDRGQGGELFF.

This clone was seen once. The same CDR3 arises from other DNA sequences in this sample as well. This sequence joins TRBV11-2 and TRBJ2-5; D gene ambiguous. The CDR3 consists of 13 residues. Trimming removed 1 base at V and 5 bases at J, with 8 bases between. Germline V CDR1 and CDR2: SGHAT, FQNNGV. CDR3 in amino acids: CASSLGVRETQYF. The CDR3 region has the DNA TGTGCCAGCAGCTTAGGTGTCAGGGAGACCCAGTACTTC.